The 7 T cell receptor beta chains in this list originate from one sample, sequenced in a study of T cell responses to AZD1222 COVID-19 vaccine. The data were produced by immunoSEQ multiplex PCR, yet TCRdb's version contains in-frame clones alone and is incomplete. Among over 100,000 clones listed, roughly four fifths were seen once. Sequenced here: peripheral blood, sampled on day 0 of AZD1222 vaccination. The receptors originated from an adult in good health.

This clone was observed a handful of times. V usage is TRBV12-3 or TRBV12-4 and J usage is TRBJ1-6; D might be TRBD1 (6 bases). Trimming removed 5 bases from V and 14 bases from J, with 16 bases in between. This CDR3 has 13 residues. CDR3 sequence: CASSRDMGQSLHF. CDR3 sequence (DNA): TGTGCCAGCAGTAGGGACATGGGTCAATCCCTCCACTTT.

The rearrangement uses TRBV18 and TRBJ2-3; 12 positions agree with TRBD1. The CDR3 extends over 16 amino acids. Trimming at V came to 6 bases and at J to 6 bases, leaving 10 bases not matched to a gene. CDR1 is KGHSH, CDR2 LQKENI, per germline. CDR3 nucleotides: TGTGCCAGCTCGGCGGGGACAGGGGGCGCGAGGGATACGCAGTATTTT. Translated: CASSAGTGGARDTQYF. The complete variable domain, with remaining parts taken from reference TRBV18 and TRBJ2-3, reads NAGVMQNPRHLVRRRGQEARLRCSPMKGHSHVYWYRQLPEEGLKFMVYLQKENIIDESGMPKERFSAEFPKEGPSILRIQQVVRGDSAAYFCASSAGTGGARDTQYFGPGTRLTVL.

This clone was recorded a few times. The genes are TRBV7-3 and TRBJ2-3, with D maybe TRBD2 (5 bases). V shed 4 bases and J shed 5 bases, with 10 bases lying between them. The CDR3 is made up of 13 amino acids. Per the germline V gene, CDR1 is SGHTA and CDR2 is FQGTGA. Here the CDR3 reads CASSSLGRDTQYF. CDR3 DNA: TGTGCCAGCAGCTCACTGGGGAGAGATACGCAGTATTTT.

The genes are TRBV7-6 and TRBJ1-5; 7 bases agree with TRBD1. CDR1 SGHVS and CDR2 FNYEAQ come from the germline V gene. This CDR3 contains 17 residues. With 5 bases clipped from V and 0 bases from J, the junction kept 10 bases outside the gene matches. CDR3 coding DNA: TGTGCCAGCAGCCTTTTGGACAGGACTTATAGCAATCAGCCCCAGCATTTT. Its protein is CASSLLDRTYSNQPQHF.

The chain has TRBV7-2 and TRBJ1-2, with a tentative D call TRBD1 (6 bases). The CDR3 is 16 residues long. V lost 5 bases and J 4 bases, leaving 20 bases between the germline ends. The germline V gene has CDR1 SGHTA and CDR2 FQGNSA. The CDR3 nucleotides are TGTGCCAGCAGCCTCCGACAGGCTTTTGGTGGCTATGGCTACACCTTC. It encodes CASSLRQAFGGYGYTF.

The chain carries TRBV11-3 and TRBJ2-1, with D hard to call. There are 13 residues in the CDR3. The germline V and J ends were trimmed by 0 bases and 4 bases, with 4 bases remaining between them. The germline V gene has CDR1 SGHNT and CDR2 YENEEA. The CDR3 coding sequence is TGTGCCAGCAGCTTAGATTTTTACAATGAGCAGTTCTTC. Translated, it gives CASSLDFYNEQFF.

The rearrangement uses TRBV28 and TRBJ1-2; D is undetermined. This CDR3 spans 15 amino acids. The V and J ends lost 4 bases and 6 bases respectively, with 18 bases between them. Germline CDR1 MDHEN, CDR2 SYDVKM. CDR3 protein: CASSSSGSPSDGYTF. In DNA, the CDR3 is TGTGCCAGCAGTTCCTCCGGGAGCCCGTCTGATGGCTACACCTTC.